This T cell receptor (beta chain) emerged from a study of response to subunit inactivated influenza vaccine. The study's findings and limits: The authors put forward the suggestion that each seasonal influenza vaccination may bring in only a limited number of new T cells.

About this clonotype: Its specificity is unknown.

In TCRdb, the RT-PCR reads were re-called with MiXCR into one record per CDR3 protein. Found here are more than 700,000 distinct CDR3 sequences, about 20% of them singletons; the top ten hold roughly 10%. Here the sequenced sample was PBMCs from blood, taken 5 to 6 days after vaccination. The receptor's source is a man between 45 and 60 years old who received an inactivated influenza vaccine.

In DNA, the CDR3 is TGTGCCAGCAGTTTGGTGCAGGACTATGGCTACACCTTC. Translating it yields CASSLVQDYGYTF. The chain combines TRBV28 with TRBJ1-2, with D unclear. With 3 bases removed from V and 3 bases from J, the gap between germline ends came to 8 bases. In germline, CDR1 is MDHEN, CDR2 SYDVKM. This CDR3 comprises 13 residues.